The following is a T cell receptor beta chain sequence with its context. Antigen unknown. Individuals having autoimmune disease history or systemic immunosuppression were not enrolled. Germline assignment: CDR1 SGHNT and CDR2 YYREEE (reference sequence). This CDR3 region has 15 residues. V was clipped by 4 bases and J by 5 bases, with 19 bases between them. Generated by immunoSEQ multiplex PCR, the TCRdb table keeps only in-frame clones and is missing some. This sample has 55,000 or so clones, with approximately 86% found just once. The sample belongs to a study of OX40 agonist ivuxolimab in advanced cancers. On the study more broadly: Among those enrolled, mean age was approximately 62 years (range roughly 23 to 85) and about 79% were male. Overall study results and limits: Both CD4+ and CD8+ T cell populations in blood had undergone clonal expansion by week 6 at 0.1 to 3.0 mg/kg.

The chain has TRBV5-4 and TRBJ2-7; weak D call: TRBD2 (6 bases). Specimen: CD4+ or CD8+ T cells sorted from blood, collected in a trial of the OX40 agonist ivuxolimab. The receptor's source is an adult with an advanced solid tumor such as melanoma, head and neck, liver or kidney cancer. The CDR3 DNA reads as TGTGCCAGCAGCCCTGGGGGGACGCAGACCCACGAGCAGTACTTC. Encoded protein: CASSPGGTQTHEQYF.